Following are 20 T cell receptor beta chains from one sample sequenced in a study of yellow fever vaccine responses in identical twins. TCRdb redid the calling of the RT-PCR reads with MiXCR, one entry per CDR3 protein. Among fewer than 9,500 distinct CDR3 sequences listed, approximately 88% were seen once. The specimen was T cells from blood (PBMCs), unsorted or a sorted subset (not recorded which), collected before or after yellow fever vaccination (not recorded which). These receptors were collected from a woman aged 18-35 years who received the yellow fever vaccine.

The sample holds a few counts of this clonotype. The rearrangement links TRBV10-3 to TRBJ1-2; D might be TRBD1 (6 bases). The germline V gene encodes CDR1 ENHRY and CDR2 SYGVKD. The CDR3 has 13 amino acids. V was cut by 6 bases and J by 7 bases, with 15 bases left in between. This CDR3 reads CAISERQEVGYTF. CDR3 DNA sequence: TGTGCCATCAGCGAACGACAGGAGGTTGGCTACACCTTC.

This chain's CDR3 is CASSFRGSRGDEQFF. CDR3 coding DNA: TGTGCCAGCAGTTTCCGGGGCTCCCGGGGGGATGAGCAGTTCTTC. The gene calls are TRBV12-3 or TRBV12-4 and TRBJ2-1, with 7 bases fitting TRBD2. The V segment lost 3 bases and the J segment 8 bases; nucleotides outside the gene matches: 10. This CDR3 region has 15 residues.

The chain employs TRBV7-9 and TRBJ2-1; no firm D call. CDR1 is SEHNR and CDR2 is FQNEAQ in the germline V gene (reference sequence). Trimming pared 1 base from V and 0 bases from J, leaving 4 bases between. The CDR3 has 14 amino acids. For the CDR3, the DNA is TGTGCCAGCAGCTTAGGAGGCTCCTACAATGAGCAGTTCTTC. The encoded protein is CASSLGGSYNEQFF.

This sequence joins TRBV2 and TRBJ2-7; 9 nucleotides agree with TRBD2. The V and J ends lost 7 bases and 6 bases, in that order; junction bases with no gene match: 10. The length of the CDR3 is 14 residues. Germline V lookup: CDR1 SNHLY, CDR2 FYNNEI. CDR3 DNA: TGTGCCAGCACTACAAAGCGGGAGGTCCGCGAGCAGTACTTC. It specifies CASTTKREVREQYF.

This sequence joins TRBV12-3 or TRBV12-4 and TRBJ1-6, with 8 bases fitting TRBD1. The CDR3 has 16 amino acids. V trimming: 4 bases; J trimming: 8 bases; junction bases outside the gene matches: 10. CDR3 sequence reads: CASSSEDRGLYSPLHF. CDR3 DNA: TGTGCCAGCAGTTCCGAAGACAGGGGCCTCTATTCACCCCTCCACTTT.

This clonotype was detected only a few times. The CDR3 reads CASSYSNSYNQPQHF. As DNA, the CDR3 is TGTGCCAGCAGTTACTCGAACAGTTACAATCAGCCCCAGCATTTT. The V call is TRBV6-5, the J call TRBJ1-5; no clear D gene. The CDR3 has 15 amino acids. V lost 0 bases and J 3 bases, leaving 9 bases between the germline ends. CDR1 MNHEY and CDR2 SVGAGI come from the germline V gene.

This clonotype was counted a few times. V is TRBV2 and J is TRBJ1-1; D possibly corresponds to TRBD1 (5 bases). Per the germline V gene, CDR1 is SNHLY and CDR2 is FYNNEI. V was pared by 7 bases and J by 6 bases, with 18 bases between. The CDR3 covers 14 residues. CDR3 loop: CASKEDTTWAEAFF. The CDR3 region has the DNA TGTGCCAGCAAGGAGGACACAACGTGGGCTGAAGCTTTCTTT.

V and J are TRBV6-1 and TRBJ2-7, with D uncertain. CDR1 MNHNS and CDR2 SASEGT come from the germline V gene. V was pared by 6 bases and J by 2 bases, with 11 bases between. The CDR3 runs to 13 residues. CDR3 DNA sequence: TGTGCCAGCAGGGGTGGGCCTACCTACGAGCAGTACTTC. This encodes CASRGGPTYEQYF.

The chain joins TRBV13 to TRBJ2-1; no clear D gene. The CDR3 consists of 13 residues. The V end was cut by 1 base, the J end by 1 base, with 2 bases between. Looked up from germline, CDR1 is PRHDT and CDR2 is FYEKMQ (reference sequence). The DNA of the CDR3 is TGTGCCAGCAGCTTAGCGTCCTACAATGAGCAGTTCTTC. As protein: CASSLASYNEQFF.

The chain is built from TRBV7-9 and TRBJ1-1; no reliable D call. The germline CDR1 and CDR2 sequences are SEHNR and FQNEAQ (reference sequence). This CDR3 is 15 amino acids long. With 1 base removed from V and 3 bases from J, the gap between germline ends came to 12 bases. The chain's CDR3 is CASSLGQPGHTEAFF. CDR3 bases: TGTGCCAGCAGCTTAGGTCAACCCGGGCACACTGAAGCTTTCTTT.

The chain couples TRBV12-3 or TRBV12-4 to TRBJ1-2; 7 bases map to TRBD1. The CDR3 is 14 amino acids. The V gene end was trimmed by 4 bases and the J gene end by 2 bases; junction bases not matched to a gene: 4. The chain's CDR3 is CASSSTGTNYGYTF. CDR3 coding DNA: TGTGCCAGCAGTTCGACAGGGACCAACTATGGCTACACCTTC.

The chain couples TRBV5-1 to TRBJ1-3, with D maybe TRBD1 (6 bases). CDR3 length: 16 residues. In germline, CDR1 is SGHRS, CDR2 YFSETQ. V was clipped by 4 bases and J by 6 bases, with 20 bases between them. The CDR3 loop is CASSMTGPRSSNTIYF. The CDR3 bases are TGCGCCAGCAGCATGACAGGCCCACGATCCTCAAACACCATATATTTT.

The count of this clonotype is one. The rearrangement joins TRBV20-1 to TRBJ2-7, with 9 positions matching TRBD2. CDR3 length: 16 amino acids. Trimming cost V 0 bases and J 3 bases; bases outside gene matches: 9. Germline CDR1 and CDR2: DFQATT and SNEGSKA (reference sequence). The CDR3 bases are TGCAGTGCTAGAGATATCGCTAGCGGGATCCTCTACGAGCAGTACTTC. Residues: CSARDIASGILYEQYF.

In this sample, this clonotype turned up a few times. V is TRBV30 and J is TRBJ1-4; D is unclear. Trimming cost V 3 bases and J 8 bases, with 10 bases left between them. The CDR3 contains 12 residues. Germline assignment: CDR1 GTSNPN and CDR2 SVGIG (reference sequence). This CDR3 is CAWSREWEKLFF. In DNA, the CDR3 is TGTGCCTGGAGCCGGGAGTGGGAAAAACTGTTTTTT.

The genes are TRBV19 and TRBJ2-2; TRBD1 matches 11 bases. Germline CDR1 reads LNHDA; CDR2 reads SQIVND (reference sequence). Trimming removed 10 bases from V and 7 bases from J; junction bases left unmatched: 5. The CDR3 runs to 13 residues. CDR3 sequence (DNA): TGTGCCACCTGGGACAGGGGGGTCGGGGAGCTGTTTTTT. Translation: CATWDRGVGELFF.

CDR3 amino acids: CASRRLAGVSNEQFF. CDR3 in DNA: TGTGCCAGCCGTAGACTAGCGGGAGTGTCCAATGAGCAGTTCTTC. This chain connects TRBV6-1 to TRBJ2-1; 12 bases map to TRBD2. The CDR3 totals 15 residues. Trimming removed 8 bases from V and 6 bases from J; junction bases left unmatched: 8. Germline V lookup: CDR1 MNHNS, CDR2 SASEGT.

The V gene is TRBV27, the J gene TRBJ2-2; TRBD2 matches 14 bases. Germline-derived CDR1 and CDR2 are MNHEY and SMNVEV (reference sequence). The CDR3 runs to 14 residues. V shed 3 bases, J shed 12 bases, and the junction held 3 bases outside the gene matches. The CDR3 loop is CASSLGTSGRKLFF. CDR3 nucleotide sequence: TGTGCCAGCAGTTTGGGGACTAGCGGGAGAAAGCTGTTTTTT.

The J gene is TRBJ2-3, the V gene TRBV29-1, with TRBD1 matching over 7 bases. The CDR3 spans 13 residues. The germline gives CDR1 SQVTM, CDR2 ANQGSEA. V was clipped by 6 bases and J by 6 bases; unmatched bases: 9. The CDR3 loop is CSVDDRVSDTQYF. DNA for the CDR3: TGCAGCGTGGACGACAGGGTTAGCGATACGCAGTATTTT.

The rearrangement uses TRBV5-5 and TRBJ2-1; 13 bases agree with TRBD2. The V gene's germline CDR1 is SGHKS and CDR2 YYEKEE (reference sequence). CDR3 size: 15 residues. Trimming took 4 bases from V and 9 from J; bases not matched to a gene: 7. CDR3 DNA: TGTGCCAGCAGCGGTACTAGCGGGGGGGCCTCTGAGCAGTTCTTC. Translation gives CASSGTSGGASEQFF.

The chain recombines TRBV2 with TRBJ2-1; D might be TRBD1 (6 bases). The CDR3 contains 13 residues. V was cut by 4 bases and J by 9 bases, with 13 bases left in between. Germline V CDR1 and CDR2: SNHLY, FYNNEI. The CDR3 DNA is TGTGCCAGCAGTGTTGTGGGGGCGGGTGAGCAGTTCTTC. It translates to CASSVVGAGEQFF.